This T cell receptor (beta chain) stems from a study of shared T cell receptors in the human thymus. Trimming shortened V by 3 bases and J by 4 bases, and 13 bases separated the two germline ends. CDR1 and CDR2 (germline): SGHDT, YYEEEE. This CDR3 has 14 residues. Clones were read by immunoSEQ multiplex PCR, and TCRdb kept only the in-frame ones, dropping some. The sample has about 380,000 clones, just under 95% seen once. The genes are TRBV5-6 and TRBJ1-2; no firm D call. Sample: thymocytes. This TCR derives from a human donor. The CDR3 reads CASSWGPPLYGYTF. DNA for the CDR3: TGTGCCAGCAGCTGGGGTCCACCGCTCTATGGCTACACCTTC.